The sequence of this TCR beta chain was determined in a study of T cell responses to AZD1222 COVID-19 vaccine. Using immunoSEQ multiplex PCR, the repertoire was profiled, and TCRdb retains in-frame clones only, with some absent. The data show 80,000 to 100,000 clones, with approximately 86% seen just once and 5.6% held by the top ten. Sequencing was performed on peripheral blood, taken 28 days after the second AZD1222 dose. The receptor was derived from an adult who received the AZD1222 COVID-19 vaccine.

The CDR3 nucleotides are TGTGCCAGCAGTGAAGCGGTAGGCCCCCTTGGGGGGAACATTCAGTACTTC. It encodes CASSEAVGPLGGNIQYF. The chain is built from TRBV6-1 and TRBJ2-4; perhaps TRBD2 as D (6 bases). Germline loops: CDR1 MNHNS, CDR2 SASEGT. This CDR3 region has 17 residues. The ends were cut back, 0 bases at V and 7 bases at J, with 19 bases in the middle.